One TCR beta chain is described in this entry. Per the germline V gene, CDR1 is MNHNS and CDR2 is SASEGT. Trimming took 2 bases from V and 5 from J, leaving 18 bases between them. The CDR3 runs to 16 residues. The data stem from a study of radiation and T cells in renal cell carcinoma. At the level of the study: Nephrectomy followed 15 Gy stereotactic body radiation by 4 weeks.

Only in-frame clones appear in the TCRdb table, and some are missing; sequencing was by immunoSEQ multiplex PCR. The sample records 140,000 or so clones, nearly 90% being singletons. Time point given: baseline pretreatment blood. The treatment was: 15 Gy SBRT to primary tumor, nephrectomy 4 weeks later. This receptor was taken from a woman aged 45-65 years with renal cell carcinoma. The chain joins TRBV6-1 to TRBJ2-5; maybe TRBD1 (6 bases). The sample consisted of blood, taken from a patient whose treatment included radiotherapy and nephrectomy. The chain's CDR3 is CASSEIRGRPRETQYF. Here the CDR3 DNA reads TGTGCCAGCAGTGAAATAAGGGGGAGACCAAGGGAGACCCAGTACTTC.